These 10 T cell receptor beta chains originate from one sample sequenced in a study of T-cell memory formation after mild COVID-19. TCRdb fed the 5' RACE reads into MiXCR, producing one record per CDR3 protein. The sample lists hundreds of thousands of distinct CDR3 sequences; 20% to 25% were seen once. Sequenced input: PBMCs or a T cell subset sorted from them (not recorded which). The receptors here all came from an adult woman who had mild COVID-19 (a few samples of this study predate the infection). Cell type and time point are not known.

This rearrangement joins TRBV6-6 to TRBJ2-2; a weak D match, TRBD2 (5 bases). Trimming took off 2 bases at V and 7 bases at J, with 14 bases between the two ends. Germline V gene sequence: CDR1 MNHNY, CDR2 SVGAGI (reference sequence). The CDR3 is 15 amino acids. CDR3 sequence reads: CASSYARTSGGELFF. The CDR3 DNA reads TGTGCCAGCAGTTACGCTAGGACTTCAGGCGGGGAGCTGTTTTTT.

V usage is TRBV7-2 and J usage is TRBJ1-1; the D is unclear. From germline, CDR1 is SGHTA and CDR2 FQGNSA. The CDR3 sequence is 15 residues long. V was cut by 1 base and J by 4 bases, with 13 bases left in between. The CDR3, as DNA: TGTGCCAGCAGCTTAGGTTCAGCCTGGCGCACTGAAGCTTTCTTT. Its protein is CASSLGSAWRTEAFF.

The chain carries TRBV7-2 and TRBJ2-7; the D is unclear. V gave up 2 bases and J gave up 2 bases, with 4 bases separating them. The germline gives CDR1 SGHTA, CDR2 FQGNSA. The CDR3 sequence is 12 residues long. The CDR3 sequence: CASSLTTYEQYF. The CDR3 DNA sequence: TGTGCCAGCAGCTTAACAACCTACGAGCAGTACTTC.

The chain joins TRBV6-5 to TRBJ1-2, with D tentatively TRBD1 (5 bases). Germline V gene lookup returns CDR1 MNHEY and CDR2 SVGAGI. The CDR3 spans 16 residues. V gave up 5 bases and J gave up 0 bases, with 16 bases separating them. In nucleotides, the CDR3 is TGTGCCAGCAGTGTTAAGGGACTCTCGTCTAACTATGGCTACACCTTC. It translates to CASSVKGLSSNYGYTF.

This clonotype was counted once. The chain has TRBV13 and TRBJ1-1, with unresolved D. The CDR3 runs 13 residues. CDR1 and CDR2 from the germline V gene are PRHDT and FYEKMQ (reference sequence). Trimming removed 7 bases at V and 4 bases at J, with 13 bases between. CDR3 sequence: CASTPGRGTEAFF. In DNA form, the CDR3 reads TGTGCCAGCACCCCGGGCCGGGGCACTGAAGCTTTCTTT.

The rearrangement uses TRBV24-1 and TRBJ2-1, with 8 bases aligning to TRBD1. Germline V gene sequence: CDR1 KGHDR, CDR2 SFDVKD. The V segment lost 3 bases and the J segment 12 bases; nucleotides outside the gene matches: 6. The length of the CDR3 is 13 residues. DNA for the CDR3: TGTGCCACCAGTGATCCGTTCACAGGGGGGCAGTTCTTC. Translation gives CATSDPFTGGQFF.

The chain links TRBV20-1 to TRBJ1-5; D is undetermined. The CDR3 has 12 residues. The germline V gene encodes CDR1 DFQATT and CDR2 SNEGSKA (reference sequence). V dropped 0 bases and J dropped 10 bases, with 10 bases sitting between them. The CDR3 here is CSARDGQSPQHF. DNA for the CDR3: TGCAGTGCTAGAGATGGGCAGTCCCCCCAGCATTTT.

The rearrangement joins TRBV12-3 or TRBV12-4 to TRBJ1-3, with 8 bases identical to TRBD1. V lost 5 bases and J lost 4; bases outside the gene matches: 7. The CDR3 consists of 15 residues. This chain's CDR3 is CASSPQGALGNTIYF. The CDR3 DNA follows: TGTGCCAGCAGTCCCCAGGGGGCTCTAGGAAACACCATATATTTT.

This clonotype was seen at least ten times. V gene TRBV12-3 or TRBV12-4 combines with J gene TRBJ1-1; possibly TRBD1 for D (6 bases). V shed 6 bases and J shed 1 base, with 9 bases lying between them. The CDR3 contains 13 residues. CDR3 DNA sequence: TGTGCCAGCAGCCGACAGGAGAACACTGAAGCTTTCTTT. Encoded protein: CASSRQENTEAFF.

The V gene is TRBV19, the J gene TRBJ1-1; 9 bases are shared with TRBD1. The germline gives CDR1 LNHDA, CDR2 SQIVND (reference sequence). Trimming cost V 6 bases and J 1 base; bases outside gene matches: 15. This CDR3 comprises 18 residues. The DNA for the CDR3 is TGTGCCAGTAGAGAGTACGGGACAGGGATTCGGCGGAACACTGAAGCTTTCTTT. It is translated as CASREYGTGIRRNTEAFF.